The 14 T cell receptor beta chains in this list originate from one sample, sequenced in a study of T-cell reconstitution after alpha-beta-depleted transplantation in children. Unique molecular identifiers were built into the TCRbeta library. MiXCR, applied by TCRdb to the PCR reads, yields one record per CDR3 protein. The data hold some 100,000 distinct CDR3 sequences, with around a quarter observed a single time. The sequences come from PBMCs, collected before TCRalphabeta/CD19-depleted stem cell transplant. The receptors shown here come from a boy between 2 and 10 years old with acute lymphoblastic leukemia, due to receive a stem cell transplant.

The V gene is TRBV20-1, the J gene TRBJ2-2, with D perhaps matching TRBD1 (5 bases). V was trimmed by 3 bases and J by 5 bases, leaving 16 bases between them. CDR1 DFQATT and CDR2 SNEGSKA come from the germline V gene (reference sequence). The CDR3 length is 15 residues. DNA for the CDR3: TGCAGTGCTAGTATTCGGCAGGGTGGTACCGGGGAGCTGTTTTTT. Encoded protein: CSASIRQGGTGELFF.

This clonotype was counted only a few times. The CDR3 is CATSREAEGPETQYF. CDR3 in DNA: TGTGCCACCAGCAGAGAAGCGGAGGGGCCAGAGACCCAGTACTTC. The rearrangement links TRBV15 to TRBJ2-5; TRBD2 is a possible D gene (6 bases). The CDR3 loop spans 15 amino acids. Trimming stripped 0 bases from V and 4 bases from J, with 12 bases between. CDR1 is LNHNV and CDR2 is YYDKDF in the germline V gene (reference sequence).

The chain uses TRBV30 and TRBJ2-7; TRBD1 aligns across 7 bases. The CDR3 runs to 13 residues. V lost 4 bases and J lost 1; bases outside the gene matches: 4. CDR1 is GTSNPN and CDR2 is SVGIG in the germline V gene (reference sequence). The CDR3 DNA reads as TGTGCCTGGAAGCCGGGACAGTCCTACGAGCAGTACTTC. This gives the protein CAWKPGQSYEQYF. The entire variable domain, with the rest obtained from reference TRBV30 and TRBJ2-7, is as follows: SQTIHQWPATLVQPVGSPLSLECTVEGTSNPNLYWYRQAAGRGLQLLFYSVGIGQISSEVPQNLSASRPQDRQFILSSKKLLLSDSGFYLCAWKPGQSYEQYFGPGTRLTVT.

This clonotype has only a few counts. This chain joins TRBV7-9 and TRBJ2-1; D may be TRBD2 (5 bases). V was trimmed by 7 bases and J by 1 base, leaving 14 bases between them. The length of the CDR3 is 15 residues. The germline V gene encodes CDR1 SEHNR and CDR2 FQNEAQ (reference sequence). The CDR3 DNA reads TGTGCCAGCACCTCATCGGAGGCTTCCTACAATGAGCAGTTCTTC. It translates to CASTSSEASYNEQFF.

The V call is TRBV11-2, the J call TRBJ2-1; D remains ambiguous. Trimming removed 1 base from V and 6 bases from J, with 13 bases in between. CDR3 length equals 15 residues. Looked up from germline, CDR1 is SGHAT and CDR2 is FQNNGV. CDR3 sequence: CASSLGGVLGNEQFF. In nucleotides, the CDR3 is TGTGCCAGCAGCTTAGGAGGAGTCTTGGGCAATGAGCAGTTCTTC.

This clonotype was picked up a small number of times. The chain links TRBV20-1 to TRBJ2-1; D possibly corresponds to TRBD1 (6 bases). Germline loops: CDR1 DFQATT, CDR2 SNEGSKA (reference sequence). The CDR3 covers 12 residues. CDR3 in amino acids: CVGQGQYNEQFF. Written as DNA, the CDR3 is TGCGTGGGGCAGGGGCAATACAATGAGCAGTTCTTC.

The V call is TRBV28, the J call TRBJ2-3; weak D call: TRBD2 (6 bases). Germline V gene data show CDR1 as MDHEN and CDR2 as SYDVKM. This CDR3 has 17 residues. V was shortened by 5 bases and J by 3 bases, with 21 bases between the two germline ends. The CDR3 DNA reads TGTGCCAGCAGTCCAGACCCGACTAGGTTGGCTACAGATACGCAGTATTTT. Translation gives CASSPDPTRLATDTQYF.

This clonotype was detected a few times. This chain joins TRBV28 and TRBJ2-5, with no clear D. The germline V gene has CDR1 MDHEN and CDR2 SYDVKM. Deletions cut 6 bases from V and 4 bases from J, with 12 bases between. The CDR3 totals 13 residues. Written as DNA, the CDR3 is TGTGCCAGCAGGCCGACTGGTCCAGAGACCCAGTACTTC. Translation: CASRPTGPETQYF.

This clonotype was recorded a few times. This chain joins TRBV12-3 or TRBV12-4 and TRBJ2-6, with 11 nucleotides matching TRBD1. V lost 6 bases, J lost 0 bases, and 7 bases stayed unmatched. The length of the CDR3 is 18 residues. The CDR3: CASSRGQGGSSGANVLTF. The CDR3 DNA reads as TGTGCCAGCAGCCGGGGACAGGGGGGCTCCTCTGGGGCCAACGTCCTGACTTTC.

This chain joins TRBV19 and TRBJ2-2, with a possible D match to TRBD2 (6 bases). Trimming removed 7 bases from V and 7 bases from J, with 13 bases in between. CDR3 length: 13 amino acids. Germline CDR1 and CDR2: LNHDA and SQIVND (reference sequence). The CDR3: CASNWGGDGELFF. CDR3 DNA sequence: TGTGCCAGTAATTGGGGAGGTGACGGGGAGCTGTTTTTT.

In regard to this clonotype: A clone one base away is much larger, so this may be a read error. The chain carries TRBV5-1 and TRBJ1-1, with D hard to call. The CDR3 spans 14 residues. Trimming removed 0 bases at V and 1 base at J, with 7 bases between. Germline V gives CDR1 SGHRS, CDR2 YFSETQ. CDR3 nucleotide sequence: TGCGCCAGCAGCTTGGATGGGCCGAACACTGAAGCTTTCTTT. Translation gives CASSLDGPNTEAFF.

A few counts support this clonotype. V is TRBV11-2 and J is TRBJ2-1; unclear D gene. V lost 3 bases and J 8 bases, leaving 8 bases between the germline ends. There are 12 residues in the CDR3. CDR1 SGHAT and CDR2 FQNNGV come from the germline V gene. The CDR3 bases are TGTGCCAGCAGCTTCGACCGCTATGAGCAGTTCTTC. This gives the protein CASSFDRYEQFF.

This clonotype was picked up many times. The chain recombines TRBV29-1 with TRBJ2-7; no clear D gene. CDR1 SQVTM and CDR2 ANQGSEA come from the germline V gene. V shed 7 bases and J shed 2 bases, with 21 bases lying between them. The CDR3 is 15 residues long. CDR3: CSATLAAFKPYEQYF. CDR3 DNA sequence: TGCAGCGCCACCTTGGCTGCGTTTAAACCCTACGAGCAGTACTTC.

This clonotype was seen more than once but under ten times. This chain uses TRBV5-6 with TRBJ2-5; the D gene could be TRBD1 or TRBD2 (5 bases each). V lost 4 bases and J lost 0, with 19 bases in between. The CDR3 covers 17 residues. CDR1 and CDR2 (germline): SGHDT, YYEEEE. CDR3 region: CASSISVEGRYQETQYF. The CDR3 nucleotides read TGTGCCAGCAGCATATCGGTTGAGGGACGGTACCAAGAGACCCAGTACTTC.